Listed below are T cell receptor beta chains from one sample, sequenced in a study of T-cell memory formation after mild COVID-19. TCRdb reprocessed the 5' RACE reads with MiXCR, giving one entry per CDR3 protein. The sample carries tens of thousands of distinct CDR3 sequences, about 13% recorded once. Specimen: PBMCs or a T cell subset sorted from them (not recorded which). The receptors were gathered from an adult woman who had mild COVID-19 (a few samples of this study predate the infection). Cell type and time point are not known. Both conserved end residues are part of each CDR3. Each record gives: D gene, V gene, clone size, J gene, CDR3 DNA, CDR3 protein. A D gene is named only where the DNA matches it firmly. Not every row has a clone size; where given, it reads once, few, many or a size class.

d_call: TRBD2; v_call: TRBV12-3/TRBV12-4; clone_size: .; j_call: TRBJ2-1; cdr3_nt: TGTGCCAGCAGTTTTGAACTAGCGGCCTCCTACAATGAGCAGTTCTTC; cdr3_aa: CASSFELAASYNEQFF
d_call: TRBD2; v_call: TRBV10-1; clone_size: .; j_call: TRBJ2-1; cdr3_nt: TGCGCCAGCAGTGGACGGAGCGGGAGGTCCCTCTACAATGAGCAGTTCTTC; cdr3_aa: CASSGRSGRSLYNEQFF
d_call: .; v_call: TRBV30; clone_size: few; j_call: TRBJ2-5; cdr3_nt: TGTGCCTGGTCTGGACTGAGAGAGACCCAGTACTTC; cdr3_aa: CAWSGLRETQYF
d_call: .; v_call: TRBV6-5; clone_size: few; j_call: TRBJ2-1; cdr3_nt: TGTGCCAGCAGTTCAAGCGCCTTCTACAATGAGCAGTTCTTC; cdr3_aa: CASSSSAFYNEQFF
d_call: .; v_call: TRBV2; clone_size: few; j_call: TRBJ1-5; cdr3_nt: TGTGCCAGCAGTGAATCACCCAATCAGCCCCAGCATTTT; cdr3_aa: CASSESPNQPQHF
d_call: TRBD1; v_call: TRBV4-1; clone_size: few; j_call: TRBJ2-7; cdr3_nt: TGCGCCAGCAGCCACCCGGGACAGGGCTACGAGCAGTACTTC; cdr3_aa: CASSHPGQGYEQYF
d_call: TRBD2; v_call: TRBV20-1; clone_size: few; j_call: TRBJ2-3; cdr3_nt: TGCAGTGCTAGAGGCTACAGGGAGGGAGCGGGGGCCAGCACAGATACGCAGTATTTT; cdr3_aa: CSARGYREGAGASTDTQYF
d_call: TRBD1; v_call: TRBV4-1; clone_size: many; j_call: TRBJ1-2; cdr3_nt: TGCGCCAGCAGCCAAGGATCGACAGGGGATGGCTACACCTTC; cdr3_aa: CASSQGSTGDGYTF
d_call: .; v_call: TRBV5-1; clone_size: many; j_call: TRBJ2-7; cdr3_nt: TGCGCCAGCAGCTTGGCAGGGATTCCCCACGAGCAGTACTTC; cdr3_aa: CASSLAGIPHEQYF
d_call: .; v_call: TRBV15; clone_size: few; j_call: TRBJ2-7; cdr3_nt: TGTGCCACCAGCAGCCGAGCCTCAAGTCCCTACGAGCAGTACTTC; cdr3_aa: CATSSRASSPYEQYF
d_call: .; v_call: TRBV4-1; clone_size: few; j_call: TRBJ2-7; cdr3_nt: TGCGCCAGCAGCCAGGGGGCCCTAGAGGGGTCCTACGAGCAGTACTTC; cdr3_aa: CASSQGALEGSYEQYF
d_call: .; v_call: TRBV12-3/TRBV12-4; clone_size: few; j_call: TRBJ2-2; cdr3_nt: TGTGCCAGCAGTTTAGTCGGGGGGCCGTGGACCGGGGAGCTGTTTTTT; cdr3_aa: CASSLVGGPWTGELFF
d_call: TRBD2; v_call: TRBV4-1; clone_size: few; j_call: TRBJ2-7; cdr3_nt: TGCGCCAGCAGCCAACTAGCGGGGGGAGGTGAGCAGTACTTC; cdr3_aa: CASSQLAGGGEQYF
d_call: .; v_call: TRBV12-3/TRBV12-4; clone_size: many; j_call: TRBJ2-6; cdr3_nt: TGTGCCAGCAGTTTCTTGGGTAAAGTCGTCCTGACTTTC; cdr3_aa: CASSFLGKVVLTF
d_call: .; v_call: TRBV5-1; clone_size: .; j_call: TRBJ1-1; cdr3_nt: TGCGCCAGCAGCTCGGGGGAGACAGTTATGAACACTGAAGCTTTCTTT; cdr3_aa: CASSSGETVMNTEAFF
d_call: .; v_call: TRBV7-9; clone_size: .; j_call: TRBJ1-4; cdr3_nt: TGTGCCAGCAGCGGTACACGAGGGGATAATGAAAAACTGTTTTTT; cdr3_aa: CASSGTRGDNEKLFF
d_call: TRBD2; v_call: TRBV13; clone_size: .; j_call: TRBJ2-1; cdr3_nt: TGTGCCAGCAGCTTAGGCCTAACTAGCGGGATATGGAATGAGCAGTTCTTC; cdr3_aa: CASSLGLTSGIWNEQFF
d_call: .; v_call: TRBV6-6; clone_size: .; j_call: TRBJ2-3; cdr3_nt: TGTGCCAGCAGTTGGTCGATCAACAGAGACACAGATACGCAGTATTTT; cdr3_aa: CASSWSINRDTDTQYF
d_call: TRBD1; v_call: TRBV7-9; clone_size: .; j_call: TRBJ2-7; cdr3_nt: TGTGCCAGCAGCTTTCAACAGGGGGAGCAGTACTTC; cdr3_aa: CASSFQQGEQYF
d_call: TRBD2; v_call: TRBV20-1; clone_size: many; j_call: TRBJ2-1; cdr3_nt: TGCAGTGCTAAGTTAAGCGGGGGTAGCTCCTACAATGAGCAGTTCTTC; cdr3_aa: CSAKLSGGSSYNEQFF
d_call: .; v_call: TRBV9; clone_size: few; j_call: TRBJ2-7; cdr3_nt: TGTGCCAGCAGCGTTTTTGACGGACCCTCCTACGAGCAGTACTTC; cdr3_aa: CASSVFDGPSYEQYF
d_call: TRBD2; v_call: TRBV7-3; clone_size: .; j_call: TRBJ2-1; cdr3_nt: TGTGCCAGCAGCTTAACGACGGGCGGGAGGGCCGACAATGAGCAGTTCTTC; cdr3_aa: CASSLTTGGRADNEQFF
d_call: .; v_call: TRBV20-1; clone_size: .; j_call: TRBJ2-7; cdr3_nt: TGCAGTGCTAGAGTCGGCTACGAGCAGTACTTC; cdr3_aa: CSARVGYEQYF
d_call: .; v_call: TRBV11-1; clone_size: few; j_call: TRBJ2-6; cdr3_nt: TGTGCCAGCAGCTTAGCCCTATCTGGGGCCAACGTCCTGACTTTC; cdr3_aa: CASSLALSGANVLTF
d_call: TRBD2; v_call: TRBV2; clone_size: .; j_call: TRBJ2-7; cdr3_nt: TGTGCCAGCAGTGAAGCACGAGCGGGGGCCTACGAGCAGTACTTC; cdr3_aa: CASSEARAGAYEQYF
d_call: TRBD1; v_call: TRBV10-3; clone_size: .; j_call: TRBJ2-7; cdr3_nt: TGTGCCATCAGTGAGTCTGTTGGGTTGGGGACAGACAACGAGCAGTACTTC; cdr3_aa: CAISESVGLGTDNEQYF
d_call: .; v_call: TRBV4-3; clone_size: .; j_call: TRBJ1-1; cdr3_nt: TGCGCCAGCAGCCAACCCGGGGGTGCCGAAGCTTTCTTT; cdr3_aa: CASSQPGGAEAFF
d_call: TRBD2; v_call: TRBV15; clone_size: few; j_call: TRBJ2-7; cdr3_nt: TGTGCCACCAGCAGAGGGACTAGCCCCAGGTCCTACGAGCAGTACTTC; cdr3_aa: CATSRGTSPRSYEQYF
d_call: .; v_call: TRBV9; clone_size: many; j_call: TRBJ2-3; cdr3_nt: TGTGCCAGCAGCACACCTATTACCGGGGGCGAAGCAGATACGCAGTATTTT; cdr3_aa: CASSTPITGGEADTQYF
d_call: TRBD1; v_call: TRBV20-1; clone_size: .; j_call: TRBJ1-2; cdr3_nt: TGCAGTGCTAGAGATTTGGCGACAGGGGACTATGGCTACACCTTC; cdr3_aa: CSARDLATGDYGYTF
d_call: .; v_call: TRBV5-5; clone_size: .; j_call: TRBJ2-7; cdr3_nt: TGTGCCAGCAGCCCGACAGGATATCACTACGAGCAGTACTTC; cdr3_aa: CASSPTGYHYEQYF